A single sample is the source of the 10 T cell receptor beta chains below, sequenced in a study of T cells in women clearing cervical HPV infection. Using immunoSEQ multiplex PCR, the repertoire was profiled, and TCRdb retains in-frame clones only, with some absent. This sample's table has tens of thousands of clones. The specimen was blood buffy coat. The receptors here all came from a woman between 18 and 75 years old with a cervical HPV16 infection that either progressed to CIN3+ or cleared (not recorded which).

Of note for this clone: The read ends 3 residues before the CDR3 terminus; that terminus is restored from the germline J gene. The J gene is TRBJ2-2, the V gene TRBV7-9, with D possibly matching TRBD1 (6 bases). The CDR3 spans 14 residues. V was cut by 4 bases and J by 5 bases, with 11 bases left in between. Germline V gives CDR1 SEHNR, CDR2 FQNEAQ (reference sequence). The sequenced part of the CDR3 DNA is TGTGCCAGCAGCTCGGACAGATCTACCGGGGAG. Amino acids: CASSSDRSTGE. From start to end, the CDR3 is CASSSDRSTGELFF. Looking up the rest from reference TRBV7-9 and TRBJ2-2 gives the full variable domain: DTGVSQNPRHKITKRGQNVTFRCDPISEHNRLYWYRQTLGQGPEFLTYFQNEAQLEKSRLLSDRFSAERPKGSFSTLEIQRTEQGDSAMYLCASSSDRSTGELFFGEGSRLTVL.

Note on this clone: The sequence runs out 3 residues before the end of the CDR3; the remainder is reconstructed from the germline J gene. V gene TRBV6-4 combines with J gene TRBJ2-3; 14 bases agree with TRBD2. There are 19 residues in the CDR3. With 0 bases clipped from V and 4 bases from J, the junction kept 9 bases outside the gene matches. CDR1 MRHNA and CDR2 SNTAGT come from the germline V gene. CDR3 DNA (partial): TGTGCCAGCAGTGACTCGCCCTCAGGGACTAGCGGGAGCGCAGATACG. It translates to CASSDSPSGTSGSADT. The CDR3 reads in full as CASSDSPSGTSGSADTQYF.

Details on this clone: The read terminates 3 residues ahead of where the CDR3 ends, so the germline J gene completes it. This chain links TRBV19 with TRBJ1-2; D may be TRBD1 (6 bases). Germline lookup yields CDR1 LNHDA and CDR2 SQIVND (reference sequence). CDR3 length: 12 amino acids. CDR3 DNA, as far as it was read: TGTGCCAGTAAGGGCAGGGGCAATGAC. Its protein product is CASKGRGND. The whole CDR3 protein is CASKGRGNDYTF.

The CDR3 DNA, read in part, is TGCAGTGCTAAGTCAGGTGGAGGGTACGAG. This gives the protein CSAKSGGGYE. The entire CDR3 protein is CSAKSGGGYEQYF. The chain links TRBV20-1 to TRBJ2-7, with D maybe TRBD2 (6 bases). The read ends 3 residues shy of where the CDR3 ends; the end is completed using the germline J gene. Looked up from germline, CDR1 is DFQATT and CDR2 is SNEGSKA (reference sequence). V lost 4 bases, J lost 4 bases, and 14 bases lay in between. This CDR3 region has 13 residues.

A remark on this clone: Read data end 3 residues before the CDR3 end; the end is taken from the germline J gene. The V call is TRBV5-1, the J call TRBJ1-2; D may be TRBD1 (5 bases). This CDR3 comprises 16 residues. Germline-derived CDR1 and CDR2 are SGHRS and YFSETQ. CDR3 region: CASSPTDGRTREGYTF. The CDR3 bases that were read are TGCGCCAGCAGCCCGACAGACGGCAGAACTCGGGAGGGC. The full variable domain, completed using reference TRBV5-1 and TRBJ1-2, is KAGVTQTPRYLIKTRGQQVTLSCSPISGHRSVSWYQQTPGQGLQFLFEYFSETQRNKGNFPGRFSGRQFSNSRSEMNVSTLELGDSALYLCASSPTDGRTREGYTFGSGTRLTVV.

To note about this clone: The read gets to within 3 residues of the CDR3 end, and the germline J gene fills in the rest. The chain employs TRBV2 and TRBJ2-7; possible D gene TRBD1, 6 bases. Looked up from germline, CDR1 is SNHLY and CDR2 is FYNNEI. The CDR3 length is 17 residues. Trimming took 8 bases from V and 0 from J, leaving 23 bases between them. CDR3 DNA (partial): TGTGCCAGCGACCAGCCAAGCGTGGGGGCTAGCTCCTACGAG. As protein: CASDQPSVGASSYE. The entire CDR3 sequence reads CASDQPSVGASSYEQYF. The whole variable domain, remainder taken from reference TRBV2 and TRBJ2-7, is EPEVTQTPSHQVTQMGQEVILRCVPISNHLYFYWYRQILGQKVEFLVSFYNNEISEKSEIFDDQFSVERPDGSNFTLKIRSTKLEDSAMYFCASDQPSVGASSYEQYFGPGTRLTVT.

Remarks on this clone: The read gets to within 3 residues of the CDR3 end, and the germline J gene fills in the rest. The chain joins TRBV19 to TRBJ2-3; D is possibly TRBD1 (5 bases). This CDR3 is 14 amino acids long. Germline values: CDR1 LNHDA, CDR2 SQIVND (reference sequence). CDR3 sequence reads: CASSIQRQNQPQYF. The CDR3 bases that were read are TGTGCCAGTAGCATTCAAAGACAGAATCAGCCG.

Comments on this clone: The DNA ends 3 residues before the CDR3 does, and the rest of the CDR3 is filled in from the germline J gene. Other DNA sequences in the same sample also yield this CDR3. V gene TRBV5-5 combines with J gene TRBJ1-3, with D hard to call. Trimming stripped 4 bases from V and 2 bases from J, with 13 bases between. The germline gives CDR1 SGHKS, CDR2 YYEKEE (reference sequence). The CDR3 is 15 amino acids. The CDR3 loop is CASSVVWQAGNTIYF. CDR3 bases read: TGTGCCAGCAGCGTGGTGTGGCAGGCTGGAAACACC.

Points on this clone: The read terminates 3 residues ahead of where the CDR3 ends, so the germline J gene completes it. The chain carries TRBV5-6 and TRBJ2-5; possible D gene TRBD1, 6 bases. The CDR3 length is 13 residues. The germline CDR1 and CDR2 sequences are SGHDT and YYEEEE. The V gene lost 4 bases and the J gene lost 3 bases, with 10 bases spanning the gap. The part of the CDR3 DNA that was read is TGTGCCAGCAGCCCAAGGACAGAAGAGACC. It codes for CASSPRTEET. The entire CDR3 is CASSPRTEETQYF.

With respect to this clone: The read halts 3 residues ahead of the CDR3 end, with the missing end drawn from the germline J gene. The rearrangement links TRBV7-3 to TRBJ2-3; TRBD2 agrees at 11 bases. After removal of 3 bases from V and 0 bases from J, the junction contained 8 bases not matched to a gene. Germline lookup yields CDR1 SGHTA and CDR2 FQGTGA. The CDR3 runs 18 residues. CDR3 sequence: CASSFLPRTSGSTDTQYF. Partial CDR3 DNA: TGTGCCAGCAGCTTCCTCCCCCGGACTAGCGGGAGCACAGATACG.